What follows is one T cell receptor beta chain and its context. The length of the CDR3 is 13 residues. The germline gives CDR1 SGDLS, CDR2 YYNGEE. The J segment lost 6 bases and the V segment lost 2 bases, leaving 0 bases of the junction unmatched. Some clones are missing from TCRdb's copy, which holds only in-frame ones; the method was immunoSEQ multiplex PCR. The sample includes 130,000 or so clones, approximately 80% of them seen just once. These data originate in a study of cytotoxic CD8 clonotypes in ibrutinib-treated CLL. The sequencing used PBMCs, collected after 24 months of ibrutinib treatment. This sequence was found in a human donor with chronic lymphocytic leukemia. This sequence joins TRBV9 and TRBJ2-4, with 9 bases identical to TRBD1. DNA for the CDR3: TGTGCCAGCAGCGTGGGACAGGGAAACATTCAGTACTTC. Protein: CASSVGQGNIQYF.